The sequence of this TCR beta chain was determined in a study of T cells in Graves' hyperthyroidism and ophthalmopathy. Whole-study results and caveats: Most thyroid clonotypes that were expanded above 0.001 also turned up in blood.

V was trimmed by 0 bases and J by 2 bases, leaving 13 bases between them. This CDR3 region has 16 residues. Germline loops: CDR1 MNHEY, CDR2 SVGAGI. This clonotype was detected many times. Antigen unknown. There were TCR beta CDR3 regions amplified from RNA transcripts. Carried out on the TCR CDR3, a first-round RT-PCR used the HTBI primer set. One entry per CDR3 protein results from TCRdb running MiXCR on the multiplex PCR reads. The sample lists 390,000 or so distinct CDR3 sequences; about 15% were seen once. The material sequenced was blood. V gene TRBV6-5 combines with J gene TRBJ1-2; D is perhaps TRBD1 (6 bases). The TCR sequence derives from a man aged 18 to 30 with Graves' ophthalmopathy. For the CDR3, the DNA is TGTGCCAGCAGTTACTCCCTTCAGGGGCGAAACTATGGCTACACCTTC. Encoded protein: CASSYSLQGRNYGYTF.